The clone carrying this T cell receptor beta chain was counted many times. Its antigen remains unidentified. Germline CDR1 and CDR2: MNHEY and SVGEGT. The CDR3 runs to 15 residues. V lost 6 bases and J lost 4, with 16 bases in between. This sample is drawn from a study of naive and memory T cell subsets. The beta constant-region primer was an equimolar mix of two oligonucleotides covering TRBC1 and TRBC2. The ligated cDNA underwent four PCR rounds using SP2 and nested alpha and beta constant-region primers. TCRdb called the UMI-ligation and nested PCR reads again in MiXCR, with one record for every CDR3 protein. This table holds approximately 140,000 distinct CDR3 sequences, over 20% found once. Study-wide points: A few larger clonotypes appeared in naive repertoires, especially CD8, possibly memory cells re-expressing CD45RA.

This TCR derives from a human donor in good health. The V call is TRBV6-2 or TRBV6-3, the J call TRBJ2-1; no firm D call. The sequencing sample was made of naive CD4+ T cells from blood. For the CDR3, the DNA is TGTGCCAGCAGGTCACACGGTGTACCGTACAATGAGCAGTTCTTC. Translation gives CASRSHGVPYNEQFF.